One sample yielded the 15 T cell receptor beta chains listed below, sequenced in a study of blood T cell repertoires in COVID-19. Only in-frame clones appear in the TCRdb table, and some are missing; sequencing was by immunoSEQ multiplex PCR. The data contain 35,000 to 50,000 clones, about 80% of them seen just once; the ten biggest clones take up approximately 25%. The material sequenced was peripheral blood. The receptor source for this set is a human donor with acute or convalescent COVID-19. The donor label of this sample is uncertain.

This sequence joins TRBV7-9 and TRBJ1-5, with D perhaps TRBD1 (5 bases). Germline V gene data show CDR1 as SEHNR and CDR2 as FQNEAQ (reference sequence). The CDR3 covers 15 residues. The V end lost 0 bases, the J end lost 0 bases, and 6 bases lay between the germline ends. Here the CDR3 reads CASSLAGDSNQPQHF. The CDR3 DNA reads TGTGCCAGCAGCTTAGCAGGGGATAGCAATCAGCCCCAGCATTTT. The variable domain in full, with the rest retrieved from reference TRBV7-9 and TRBJ1-5, is DTGVSQNPRHKITKRGQNVTFRCDPISEHNRLYWYRQTLGQGPEFLTYFQNEAQLEKSRLLSDRFSAERPKGSFSTLEIQRTEQGDSAMYLCASSLAGDSNQPQHFGDGTRLSIL.

This sequence joins TRBV13 and TRBJ1-3; D is perhaps TRBD1 (5 bases). The CDR3 runs to 16 residues. With 6 bases removed from V and 0 bases from J, the gap between germline ends came to 15 bases. Germline V gene sequence: CDR1 PRHDT, CDR2 FYEKMQ (reference sequence). The CDR3 DNA sequence: TGTGCCAGCAGTGGACAATTCTCATCCTCTGGAAACACCATATATTTT. It translates to CASSGQFSSSGNTIYF.

This chain joins TRBV19 and TRBJ1-1; D might be TRBD1 (6 bases). The CDR3 has 13 residues. Trimming shortened V by 3 bases and J by 1 base, and 6 bases separated the two germline ends. Germline V lookup: CDR1 LNHDA, CDR2 SQIVND (reference sequence). The CDR3 nucleotides are TGTGCCAGTAGTATGACAGGGAACACTGAAGCTTTCTTT. This translates into CASSMTGNTEAFF.

The chain recombines TRBV6-5 with TRBJ2-3, with D maybe TRBD1 (6 bases). V was cut by 5 bases and J by 0 bases, with 9 bases left in between. The CDR3 spans 14 residues. CDR1 is MNHEY and CDR2 is SVGAGI in the germline V gene. CDR3 in DNA: TGTGCCAGCAGTCTAACAGGGAGCACAGATACGCAGTATTTT. Translated, it gives CASSLTGSTDTQYF.

This sequence joins TRBV25-1 and TRBJ2-5, with D perhaps matching TRBD2 (7 bases). The germline V gene encodes CDR1 MGHDK and CDR2 SYGVNS. There are 12 residues in the CDR3. Trimming left V 6 bases short and J 4 bases short, with 9 bases between. CDR3 sequence reads: CASRGGGETQYF. The CDR3 DNA follows: TGTGCCAGCAGAGGGGGGGGAGAGACCCAGTACTTC.

The chain uses TRBV29-1 and TRBJ2-3, with D possibly being TRBD2 (5 bases). Germline assignment: CDR1 SQVTM and CDR2 ANQGSEA. The CDR3 is 13 residues long. CDR3 sequence (DNA): TGCTTAGCGCGAGGCCTCGACACAGATACGCAGTATTTT. It translates to CLARGLDTDTQYF.

The chain is built from TRBV10-3 and TRBJ1-1; TRBD1 might be the D (5 bases). The ends were cut back, 10 bases at V and 3 bases at J, with 18 bases in the middle. Germline CDR1 ENHRY, CDR2 SYGVKD. The CDR3 contains 14 residues. The chain's CDR3 is CATGGRGQDTEAFF. The CDR3 nucleotides are TGTGCCACCGGGGGAAGGGGCCAGGACACTGAAGCTTTCTTT.

The chain uses TRBV19 and TRBJ1-5; possibly TRBD1 for D (5 bases). V was cut by 6 bases and J by 1 base, with 19 bases left in between. This CDR3 has 17 amino acids. CDR1 is LNHDA and CDR2 is SQIVND in the germline V gene (reference sequence). DNA of the CDR3: TGTGCCAGTAGCATGGGGTCGGGGGATCCGAGCAATCAGCCCCAGCATTTT. Amino acid sequence: CASSMGSGDPSNQPQHF. Filled out from reference TRBV19 and TRBJ1-5, the complete variable domain reads DGGITQSPKYLFRKEGQNVTLSCEQNLNHDAMYWYRQDPGQGLRLIYYSQIVNDFQKGDIAEGYSVSREKKESFPLTVTSAQKNPTAFYLCASSMGSGDPSNQPQHFGDGTRLSIL.

This clone was seen only a few times. This sequence joins TRBV9 and TRBJ2-5; TRBD2 aligns across 7 bases. Germline V gene lookup returns CDR1 SGDLS and CDR2 YYNGEE. The CDR3 spans 13 residues. V was pared by 2 bases and J by 10 bases, with 8 bases of the junction left unmatched. CDR3 in amino acids: CASSVSPGEGQYF. Here the CDR3 DNA reads TGTGCCAGCAGCGTCTCACCGGGGGAGGGCCAGTACTTC.

This chain links TRBV7-9 with TRBJ1-4; maybe TRBD1 (6 bases). Trimming left V 2 bases short and J 4 bases short, with 14 bases between. Germline V gives CDR1 SEHNR, CDR2 FQNEAQ (reference sequence). The CDR3 consists of 16 residues. Here the CDR3 reads CASSLMYGQNNEKLFF. The CDR3 region has the DNA TGTGCCAGCAGCTTAATGTATGGACAGAATAATGAAAAACTGTTTTTT.

The rearrangement links TRBV28 to TRBJ2-3; 7 bases align to TRBD2. The CDR3 is 17 amino acids. CDR1 MDHEN and CDR2 SYDVKM come from the germline V gene. V was clipped by 8 bases and J by 3 bases; unmatched bases: 17. CDR3 residues: CASHSPGKAGRTDTQYF. The DNA of the CDR3 is TGTGCCAGCCACAGCCCGGGAAAAGCGGGGCGGACAGATACGCAGTATTTT.

The CDR3 DNA sequence: TGTGCCAGCAGCGTAGGTAGCGGGGGAACAGATACGCAGTATTTT. Its protein is CASSVGSGGTDTQYF. The chain carries TRBV9 and TRBJ2-3, with 9 nucleotides matching TRBD2. With V trimmed by 0 bases and J by 3 bases, 2 bases remained unmatched. The CDR3 consists of 15 residues. Germline V gene lookup returns CDR1 SGDLS and CDR2 YYNGEE.

V gene TRBV6-5 combines with J gene TRBJ1-1; D call uncertain. The CDR3 runs to 15 residues. V shed 7 bases and J shed 1 base, with 16 bases lying between them. Germline V gene lookup returns CDR1 MNHEY and CDR2 SVGAGI. The CDR3 nucleotides read TGTGCCAGCACCGCCCGACCACAGAAGAACACTGAAGCTTTCTTT. The encoded protein is CASTARPQKNTEAFF.

V is TRBV20-1 and J is TRBJ1-2, with unresolved D. Germline-derived CDR1 and CDR2 are DFQATT and SNEGSKA (reference sequence). The V end was cut by 3 bases, the J end by 9 bases, with 17 bases between. The CDR3 loop spans 13 amino acids. In DNA, the CDR3 is TGCAGTGCTAGTAGCGTAGAAGGTATGCGCTACACCTTC. Protein product: CSASSVEGMRYTF.

The DNA for the CDR3 is TGCGCCAGCAGCTTCGACAGGTATGGCACTGAAGCTTTCTTT. Its protein is CASSFDRYGTEAFF. This chain links TRBV5-1 with TRBJ1-1; D possibly corresponds to TRBD1 (6 bases). CDR3 length equals 14 residues. CDR1 SGHRS and CDR2 YFSETQ come from the germline V gene. The ends were cut back, 2 bases at V and 4 bases at J, with 12 bases in the middle. The variable domain in full, with the rest retrieved from reference TRBV5-1 and TRBJ1-1, is KAGVTQTPRYLIKTRGQQVTLSCSPISGHRSVSWYQQTPGQGLQFLFEYFSETQRNKGNFPGRFSGRQFSNSRSEMNVSTLELGDSALYLCASSFDRYGTEAFFGQGTRLTVV.